Listed below are T cell receptor beta chains from one sample, sequenced in a study of blood T cell repertoires in COVID-19. The data were produced by immunoSEQ multiplex PCR, yet TCRdb's version contains in-frame clones alone and is incomplete. The sample has 270,000 or so clones; around 84% are singletons. Sequencing used peripheral blood. These receptors all come from a human donor with COVID-19, enrolled during active disease. The donor label of this sample is uncertain. CDR3s include the opening cysteine and the closing phenylalanine or tryptophan. A D gene is named only where the DNA matches it firmly. Expanded clones get a size class; other rows say once, few or many, or leave the size out.

d_gene: .
v_gene: TRBV28
abundance: .
j_gene: TRBJ1-5
CDR3nt: TGTGCCAGCAGTACACCAGGGGAAACCCTTAGCAATCAGCCCCAGCATTTT
CDR3aa: CASSTPGETLSNQPQHF

d_gene: .
v_gene: TRBV12-3/TRBV12-4
abundance: .
j_gene: TRBJ2-2
CDR3nt: TGTGCCAGCAGCCTAGGGGCTGGGGAGCTGTTTTTT
CDR3aa: CASSLGAGELFF

d_gene: TRBD1
v_gene: TRBV9
abundance: .
j_gene: TRBJ2-7
CDR3nt: TGTGCCAGCAGCGTCCGACAGGGGGCAAGCGACGAGCAGTACTTC
CDR3aa: CASSVRQGASDEQYF

d_gene: .
v_gene: TRBV29-1
abundance: .
j_gene: TRBJ2-3
CDR3nt: TGCAGCGTCCGACAGGTGGCAATAGGGGATACGCAGTATTTT
CDR3aa: CSVRQVAIGDTQYF

d_gene: TRBD1
v_gene: TRBV6-1
abundance: .
j_gene: TRBJ2-7
CDR3nt: TGTGCCAGCAGTGAAGCGCAAGGACAGGGCTACGAGCAGTACTTC
CDR3aa: CASSEAQGQGYEQYF

d_gene: TRBD1
v_gene: TRBV19
abundance: .
j_gene: TRBJ1-2
CDR3nt: TGTGCCAGTAGTAGCCCCCGGGACAGTAACTATGGCTACACCTTC
CDR3aa: CASSSPRDSNYGYTF

d_gene: TRBD1
v_gene: TRBV7-9
abundance: .
j_gene: TRBJ2-7
CDR3nt: TGTGCCAGCAGCAAGACAGGGTCGGGCTCCTACGAGCAGTACTTC
CDR3aa: CASSKTGSGSYEQYF

d_gene: .
v_gene: TRBV5-1
abundance: .
j_gene: TRBJ1-2
CDR3nt: TGCGCCAGCAGCTTGACGGACAGATCCTATGGCTACACCTTC
CDR3aa: CASSLTDRSYGYTF

d_gene: .
v_gene: TRBV2
abundance: few
j_gene: TRBJ1-2
CDR3nt: TGTGCCAGCAGTGACAGTTTCTATGGCTACACCTTC
CDR3aa: CASSDSFYGYTF

d_gene: .
v_gene: TRBV18
abundance: .
j_gene: TRBJ2-2
CDR3nt: TGTGCCAGCTCACCAAGGGAGGCGGACCTGAACACCGGGGAGCTGTTTTTT
CDR3aa: CASSPREADLNTGELFF

d_gene: .
v_gene: TRBV19
abundance: .
j_gene: TRBJ2-7
CDR3nt: TGTGCCAGTAGTATATCTATCAGGGTGGCCAGTCACGAGCAGTACTTC
CDR3aa: CASSISIRVASHEQYF

d_gene: TRBD2
v_gene: TRBV3-1/TRBV3-2
abundance: .
j_gene: TRBJ2-3
CDR3nt: TGTGCCAGCAGCGCGGGCCTGGCGGGAGGGCCACATACGCAGTATTTT
CDR3aa: CASSAGLAGGPHTQYF

d_gene: TRBD1
v_gene: TRBV7-2
abundance: .
j_gene: TRBJ1-5
CDR3nt: TGTGCCAGCAGCACGGACAGGGACCAGCCCCAGCATTTT
CDR3aa: CASSTDRDQPQHF

d_gene: .
v_gene: TRBV5-1
abundance: .
j_gene: TRBJ2-3
CDR3nt: TGCGCCAGCAGCTCTCAAGGGACATACCTCACAGATACGCAGTATTTT
CDR3aa: CASSSQGTYLTDTQYF

d_gene: .
v_gene: TRBV18
abundance: few
j_gene: TRBJ1-2
CDR3nt: TGTGCCAGCTCACCGGAGGAAGACTATGGCTACACCTTC
CDR3aa: CASSPEEDYGYTF

d_gene: TRBD2
v_gene: TRBV2
abundance: .
j_gene: TRBJ2-1
CDR3nt: TGTGCCAGCAGTGAATTCGGACCGATAGCGGGAACCGAGCAGTTCTTC
CDR3aa: CASSEFGPIAGTEQFF